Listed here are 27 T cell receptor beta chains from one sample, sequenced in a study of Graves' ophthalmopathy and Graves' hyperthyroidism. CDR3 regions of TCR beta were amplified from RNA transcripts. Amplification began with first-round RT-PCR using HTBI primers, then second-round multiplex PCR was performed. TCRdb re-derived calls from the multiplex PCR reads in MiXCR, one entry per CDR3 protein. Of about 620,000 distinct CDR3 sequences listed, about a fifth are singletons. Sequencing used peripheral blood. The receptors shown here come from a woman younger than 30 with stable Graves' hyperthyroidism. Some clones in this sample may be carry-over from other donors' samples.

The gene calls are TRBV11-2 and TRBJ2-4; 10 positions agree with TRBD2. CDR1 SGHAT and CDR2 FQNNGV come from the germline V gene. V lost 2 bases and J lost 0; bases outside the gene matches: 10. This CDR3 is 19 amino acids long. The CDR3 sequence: CASSLYYTSGVVAKNIQYF. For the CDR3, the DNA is TGTGCCAGCAGCTTATATTATACTAGCGGGGTGGTAGCCAAAAACATTCAGTACTTC.

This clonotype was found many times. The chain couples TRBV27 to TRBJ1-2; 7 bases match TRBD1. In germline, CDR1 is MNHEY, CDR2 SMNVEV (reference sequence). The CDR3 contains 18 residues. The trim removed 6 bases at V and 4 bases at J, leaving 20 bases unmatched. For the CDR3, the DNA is TGTGCCAGCAGCTCACTCGGACAGGCCCGAGGGTCGAGCTATGGCTACACCTTC. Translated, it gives CASSSLGQARGSSYGYTF.

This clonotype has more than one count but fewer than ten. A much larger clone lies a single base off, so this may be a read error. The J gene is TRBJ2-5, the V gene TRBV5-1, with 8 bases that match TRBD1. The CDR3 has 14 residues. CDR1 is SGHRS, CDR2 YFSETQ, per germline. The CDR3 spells CASSPGQGQETQHF. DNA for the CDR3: TGCGCCAGCAGCCCTGGACAGGGCCAAGAGACCCAGCACTTC.

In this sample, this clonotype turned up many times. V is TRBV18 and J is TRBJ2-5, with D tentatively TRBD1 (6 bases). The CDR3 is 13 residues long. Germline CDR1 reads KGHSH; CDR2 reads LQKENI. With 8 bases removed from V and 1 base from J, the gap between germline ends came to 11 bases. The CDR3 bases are TGTGCCAGCCCAGGACAGCTCCAAGAGACCCAGTACTTC. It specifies CASPGQLQETQYF.

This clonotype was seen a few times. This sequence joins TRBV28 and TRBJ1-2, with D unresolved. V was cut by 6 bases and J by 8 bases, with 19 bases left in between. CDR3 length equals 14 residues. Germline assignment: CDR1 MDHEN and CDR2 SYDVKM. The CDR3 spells CASSPPREVSGYTF. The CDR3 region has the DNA TGTGCCAGCAGCCCGCCAAGGGAAGTAAGCGGCTACACCTTC.

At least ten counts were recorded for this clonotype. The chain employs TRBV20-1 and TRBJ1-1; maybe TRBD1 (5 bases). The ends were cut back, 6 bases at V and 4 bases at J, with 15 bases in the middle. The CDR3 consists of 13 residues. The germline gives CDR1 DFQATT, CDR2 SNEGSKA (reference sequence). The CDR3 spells CSASSRASTEAFF. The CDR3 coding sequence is TGCAGTGCCTCGTCCAGGGCGAGCACTGAAGCTTTCTTT.

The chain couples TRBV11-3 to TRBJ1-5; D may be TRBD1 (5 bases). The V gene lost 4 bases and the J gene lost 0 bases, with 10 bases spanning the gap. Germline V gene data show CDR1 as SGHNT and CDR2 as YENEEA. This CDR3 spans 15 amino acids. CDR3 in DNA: TGTGCCAGCAGCTCGGGACGGATTAGCAATCAGCCCCAGCATTTT. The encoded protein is CASSSGRISNQPQHF. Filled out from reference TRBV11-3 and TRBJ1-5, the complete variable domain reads EAGVVQSPRYKIIEKKQPVAFWCNPISGHNTLYWYLQNLGQGPELLIRYENEEAVDDSQLPKDRFSAERLKGVDSTLKIQPAELGDSAVYLCASSSGRISNQPQHFGDGTRLSIL.

CDR3 residues: CASGLLPGLAGTQETQYF. DNA of the CDR3: TGTGCTAGTGGTTTGCTTCCGGGACTAGCGGGGACCCAAGAGACCCAGTACTTC. V is TRBV12-5 and J is TRBJ2-5; 13 nucleotides agree with TRBD2. The CDR3 is 18 residues long. Unmatched junction bases numbered 7, after V lost 2 bases and J lost 1 base. Germline V lookup: CDR1 LGHNT, CDR2 FRNRAP. The whole variable domain, filled in from reference TRBV12-5 and TRBJ2-5, reads DARVTQTPRHKVTEMGQEVTMRCQPILGHNTVFWYRQTMMQGLELLAYFRNRAPLDDSGMPKDRFSAEMPDATLATLKIQPSEPRDSAVYFCASGLLPGLAGTQETQYFGPGTRLLVL.

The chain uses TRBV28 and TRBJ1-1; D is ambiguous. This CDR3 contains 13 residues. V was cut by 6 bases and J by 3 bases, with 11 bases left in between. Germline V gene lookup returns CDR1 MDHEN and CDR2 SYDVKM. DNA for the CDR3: TGTGCCAGCAGGGAGTCTAGCGACACTGAAGCTTTCTTT. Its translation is CASRESSDTEAFF.

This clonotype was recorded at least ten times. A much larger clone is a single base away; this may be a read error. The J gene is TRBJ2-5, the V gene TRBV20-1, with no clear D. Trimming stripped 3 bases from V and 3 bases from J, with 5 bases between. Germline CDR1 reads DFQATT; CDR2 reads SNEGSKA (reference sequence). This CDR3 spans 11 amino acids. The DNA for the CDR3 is TGCAGTGCTAGGATAGAAGAGACCCAGTACTTC. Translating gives CSARIEETQYF.

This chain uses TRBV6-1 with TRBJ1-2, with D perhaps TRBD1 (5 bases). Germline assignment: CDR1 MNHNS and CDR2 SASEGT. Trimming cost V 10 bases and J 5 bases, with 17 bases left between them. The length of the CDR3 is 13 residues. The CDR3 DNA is TGTGCCACCAGGGAGTCCTGGGGGTATGGCTACACCTTC. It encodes CATRESWGYGYTF.

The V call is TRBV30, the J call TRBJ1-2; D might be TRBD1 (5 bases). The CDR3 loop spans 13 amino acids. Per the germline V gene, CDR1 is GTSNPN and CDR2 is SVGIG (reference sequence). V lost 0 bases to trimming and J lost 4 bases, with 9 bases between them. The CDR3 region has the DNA TGTGCCTGGAGTGTTACAGGTCCCTATGGCTACACCTTC. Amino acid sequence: CAWSVTGPYGYTF.

The CDR3 bases are TGTGCCAGCAGTGAAATGGGGCAGGGTGGGTACGAGCAGTACTTC. It is translated as CASSEMGQGGYEQYF. The chain uses TRBV6-1 and TRBJ2-7; D might be TRBD1 (5 bases). Trimming took 2 bases from V and 4 from J, leaving 15 bases between them. This CDR3 region has 15 residues. CDR1 is MNHNS and CDR2 is SASEGT in the germline V gene.

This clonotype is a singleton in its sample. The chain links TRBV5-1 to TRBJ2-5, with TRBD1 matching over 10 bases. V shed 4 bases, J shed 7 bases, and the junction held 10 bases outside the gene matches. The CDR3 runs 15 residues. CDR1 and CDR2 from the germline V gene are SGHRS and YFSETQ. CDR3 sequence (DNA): TGCGCCAGCAGCGACGGACAGGGGGTAATGGGGACCCAGTACTTC. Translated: CASSDGQGVMGTQYF.

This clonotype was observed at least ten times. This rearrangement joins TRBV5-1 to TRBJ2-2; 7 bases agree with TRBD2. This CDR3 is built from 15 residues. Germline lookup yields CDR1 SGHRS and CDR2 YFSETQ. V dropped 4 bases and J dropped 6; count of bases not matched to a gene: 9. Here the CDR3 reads CASSLLAKLAGELFF. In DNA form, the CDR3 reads TGCGCCAGCAGCCTACTAGCGAAGCTGGCCGGGGAGCTGTTTTTT.

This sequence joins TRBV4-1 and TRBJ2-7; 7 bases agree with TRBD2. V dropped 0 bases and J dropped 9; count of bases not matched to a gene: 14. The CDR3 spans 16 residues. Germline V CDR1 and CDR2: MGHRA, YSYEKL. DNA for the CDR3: TGCGCCAGCAGCCAAGAAGGTGCGGGGGTAGGTTGGGGGCAGTACTTC. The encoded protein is CASSQEGAGVGWGQYF.

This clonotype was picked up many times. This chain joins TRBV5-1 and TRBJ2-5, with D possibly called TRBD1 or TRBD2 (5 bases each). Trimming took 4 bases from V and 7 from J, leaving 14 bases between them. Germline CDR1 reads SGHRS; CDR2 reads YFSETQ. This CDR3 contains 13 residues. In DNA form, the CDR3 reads TGCGCCAGCAGCCTCGGGACCGGAGGGACCCAGTACTTC. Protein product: CASSLGTGGTQYF.

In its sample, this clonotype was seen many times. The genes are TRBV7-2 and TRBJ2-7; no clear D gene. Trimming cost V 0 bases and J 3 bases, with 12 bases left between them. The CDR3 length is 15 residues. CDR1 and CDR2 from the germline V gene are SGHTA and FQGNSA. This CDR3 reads CASSLAVGRNYEQYF. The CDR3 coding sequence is TGTGCCAGCAGCTTAGCGGTAGGACGGAACTACGAGCAGTACTTC.

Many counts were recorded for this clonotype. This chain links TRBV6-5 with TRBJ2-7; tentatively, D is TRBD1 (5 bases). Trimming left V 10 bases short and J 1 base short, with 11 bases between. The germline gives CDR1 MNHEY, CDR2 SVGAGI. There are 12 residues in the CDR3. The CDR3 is CATLGPSYEQYF. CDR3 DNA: TGTGCCACTTTGGGGCCTTCCTACGAGCAGTACTTC.

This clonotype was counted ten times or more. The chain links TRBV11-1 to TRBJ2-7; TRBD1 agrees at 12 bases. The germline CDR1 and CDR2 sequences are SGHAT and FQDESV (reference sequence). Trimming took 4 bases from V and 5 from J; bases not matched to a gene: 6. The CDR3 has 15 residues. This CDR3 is CASSSPGQGANEQYF. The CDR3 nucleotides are TGTGCCAGCAGCTCACCGGGACAGGGGGCCAACGAGCAGTACTTC. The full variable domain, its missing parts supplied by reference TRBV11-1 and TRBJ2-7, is EAEVAQSPRYKITEKSQAVAFWCDPISGHATLYWYRQILGQGPELLVQFQDESVVDDSQLPKDRFSAERLKGVDSTLKIQPAELGDSAMYLCASSSPGQGANEQYFGPGTRLTVT.

Here the CDR3 DNA reads TGTGCCAGCAGCTTAGCGGGTGTAGGGGGCTACTCCGGCTACACCTTC. Protein sequence: CASSLAGVGGYSGYTF. The chain uses TRBV7-8 and TRBJ1-2, with 7 positions matching TRBD1. Germline values: CDR1 SGHVS, CDR2 FQNEAQ. This CDR3 has 16 residues. Losses at the gene ends were 0 bases for V and 8 bases for J; bases not matched to a gene: 12.

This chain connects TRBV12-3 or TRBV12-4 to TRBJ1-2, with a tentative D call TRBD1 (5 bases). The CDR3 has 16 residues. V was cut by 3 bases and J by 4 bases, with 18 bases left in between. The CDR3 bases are TGTGCCAGCAGTTTTCGGAGAGGGGCTGGCGGCTATGGCTACACCTTC. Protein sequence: CASSFRRGAGGYGYTF.

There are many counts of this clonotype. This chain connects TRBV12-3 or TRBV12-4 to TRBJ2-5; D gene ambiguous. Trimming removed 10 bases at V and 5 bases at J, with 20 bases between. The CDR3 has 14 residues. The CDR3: CATSQWASEETQYF. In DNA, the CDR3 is TGTGCCACCTCTCAATGGGCCAGCGAGGAGACCCAGTACTTC.

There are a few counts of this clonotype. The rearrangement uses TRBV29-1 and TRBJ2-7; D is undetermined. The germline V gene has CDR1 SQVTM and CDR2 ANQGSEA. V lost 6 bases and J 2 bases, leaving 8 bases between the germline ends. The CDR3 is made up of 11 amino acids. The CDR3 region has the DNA TGCAGCGTGGAGATTACCTACGAGCAGTACGTC. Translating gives CSVEITYEQYV.

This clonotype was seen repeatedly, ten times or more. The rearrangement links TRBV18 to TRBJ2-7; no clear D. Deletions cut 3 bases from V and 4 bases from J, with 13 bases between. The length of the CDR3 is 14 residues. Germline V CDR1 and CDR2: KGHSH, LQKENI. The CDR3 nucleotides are TGTGCCAGCTCACCGCCGGCGGACGTATACGAGCAGTACTTC. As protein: CASSPPADVYEQYF.

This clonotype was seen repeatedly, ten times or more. The chain's CDR3 is CASSHGGAVEQYF. In nucleotides, the CDR3 is TGTGCCAGCAGCCATGGAGGGGCTGTCGAGCAGTACTTC. The genes are TRBV14 and TRBJ2-7; D is perhaps TRBD2 (6 bases). The germline V gene encodes CDR1 SGHDN and CDR2 FVKESK. V was clipped by 3 bases and J by 6 bases, with 12 bases between them. The CDR3 is 13 amino acids.

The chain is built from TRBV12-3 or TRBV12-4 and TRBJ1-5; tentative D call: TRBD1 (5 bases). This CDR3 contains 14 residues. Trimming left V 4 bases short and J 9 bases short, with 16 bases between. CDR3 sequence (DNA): TGTGCCAGCAGTTCCCAGACAGTTGGGGGGCCCCAGCATTTT. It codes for CASSSQTVGGPQHF.